One T cell receptor (beta chain) is described in this entry. The data are from a study of T-cell reconstitution after alpha-beta-depleted transplantation in children. Researchers prepared the TCRbeta library using unique molecular identifiers, the study reports. Each CDR3 protein gets one entry after TCRdb re-called the PCR reads with MiXCR. The repertoire holds about 540,000 distinct CDR3 sequences, with approximately 16% as singletons. This TCR came from a human donor who donated a stem cell graft to a child with acute lymphoblastic leukemia. The sequences come from PBMCs from the stem cell graft donor, collected from the stem cell graft.

The CDR3 coding sequence is TGTGCCAGCTCACCAACCGGGACTACGGATGGCTACACCTTC. It is translated as CASSPTGTTDGYTF. The chain uses TRBV18 and TRBJ1-2; D possibly corresponds to TRBD1 (5 bases). Germline V gives CDR1 KGHSH, CDR2 LQKENI. The V end lost 2 bases, the J end lost 6 bases, and 13 bases lay between the germline ends. The CDR3 runs 14 residues.